This TCR beta chain was identified in a study of radiotherapy plus CTLA-4 blockade in lung cancer. Whole-study results and caveats: Some TCR clones had been derived from tumors. These clones expanded in peripheral blood after radiotherapy plus ipilimumab.

Trimming removed 4 bases at V and 1 base at J, with 8 bases between. The V gene's germline CDR1 is WSHSY and CDR2 SAAADI. This CDR3 spans 14 amino acids. About this clone: The target antigen is unknown.

Libraries were prepared by immunoSEQ multiplex PCR; TCRdb keeps only in-frame clonotypes and omits some of them. The top ten hold around 3.7% of the sample, which has more than 55,000 clones, 75% to 85% seen once. Chemo-refractory metastatic non-small-cell lung cancer patients received focal radiation with ipilimumab CTLA-4 blockade. The source is a human donor with non-small cell lung cancer who had a partial response to radiotherapy plus ipilimumab. Sequences were derived from peripheral blood, sampled from a patient treated with radiotherapy plus ipilimumab. The chain links TRBV10-2 to TRBJ1-5; D uncertain. CDR3 nucleotide sequence: TGCGCCAGCAGTGGGGCGGGCAGCAATCAGCCCCAGCATTTT. This sequence encodes CASSGAGSNQPQHF.